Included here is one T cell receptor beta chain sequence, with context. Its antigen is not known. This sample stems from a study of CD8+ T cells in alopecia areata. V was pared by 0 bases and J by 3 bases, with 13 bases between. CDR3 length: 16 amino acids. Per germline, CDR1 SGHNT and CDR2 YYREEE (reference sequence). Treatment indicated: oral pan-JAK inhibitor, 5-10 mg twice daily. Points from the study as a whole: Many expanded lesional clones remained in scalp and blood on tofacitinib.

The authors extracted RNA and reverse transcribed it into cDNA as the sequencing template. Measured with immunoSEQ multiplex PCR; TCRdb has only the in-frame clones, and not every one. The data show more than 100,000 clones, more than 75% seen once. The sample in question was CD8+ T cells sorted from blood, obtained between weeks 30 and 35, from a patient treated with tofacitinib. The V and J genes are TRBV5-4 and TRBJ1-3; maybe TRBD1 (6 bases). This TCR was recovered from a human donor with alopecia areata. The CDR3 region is CASSLGAGVHGNTIYF. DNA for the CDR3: TGTGCCAGCAGCTTGGGGGCAGGGGTTCATGGAAACACCATATATTTT.